The present entry profiles one T cell receptor (beta chain) with its context. It lacks a known antigen. No base-level quality is on record; no much larger clone is a single base apart. These data are taken from a study of cytomegalovirus exposure and HLA in healthy donors listed by TCRdb under 2017. Background on the whole study: In an earlier analysis of fewer than 750 of the donors, 276 Gb of sequence data and 100 million or so unique TCR beta sequences from roughly 180 million T cells were reported. An early release that covered about 640 HLA-typed donors contained approximately 300 gigabases of sequencing data and approximately 85 million unique TCR sequences. Of the roughly 410 genotyped donors, 70% to 90% were placed in the genetic ancestry cluster associated with self-reported Caucasian donors. The study aimed to test whether cataloging public T cell receptors could reveal signatures of past pathogen exposure. The study profiled the T cell repertoires of hundreds of subjects by immunosequencing and related them to cytomegalovirus serostatus. In addition to the first cohort of 666 subjects, a separate validation cohort of 130 or so different subjects was used. To predict cytomegalovirus infection status, the study brought together high-throughput TCR immunosequencing, statistical association of individual TCRs with disease status, and machine learning. To study patterns of TCR occurrence, a later analysis re-analyzed previously published TCR beta repertoires from 666 donors and added high-resolution HLA genotyping. Rather than drawing on any new phenotypic data, the later analysis identified candidate immune exposures from TCR beta sequences and the way those sequences occurred across donors. In an earlier analysis of several hundred of the donors, high-throughput TCR beta sequencing was used to judge whether each TCR beta V gene segment behaved as functional or pseudogenic. Donor age, sex, ethnicity and CMV serostatus were collected together with the repertoire data. A later genetic analysis used genome-wide SNP genotypes for about 60% of the roughly 700 donors, treating that subset as a discovery cohort. Every repertoire in the discovery cohort had been generated on one and the same sequencing platform. Class I and class II HLA loci were covered by the typing at four-digit resolution. Typing coverage varied by locus: roughly 629-640 donors for A, B, C, DRB1 and DQB1; some 520 for DQA1; around 570 for DPA1; approximately 450 for DPB1. Roughly 5 DR-DQ haplotypes were handled as single units for association and clustering because linkage in the cohort was strong. Among roughly 370 genotyped donors of the cohort, an average of about 240,000 unique TCR beta nucleotide sequences were sequenced per donor, roughly 18% of them non-productive. Points the paper makes about the study in general: At a false discovery rate of 0.05, a later analysis linked some 18,000 TCR beta sequences to specific HLA alleles. Several of the top co-occurrence clusters appeared to be linked to parvovirus B19, influenza, CMV and Epstein-Barr virus, according to a later analysis. The authors suggested that the approach could potentially be extended to other disease states and immunological phenotypes. In a later analysis, HLA-associated TCR beta chains were found to be more clonally expanded and to have lower generation probabilities than equally common non-associated chains. Sequencing depth was assumed to be roughly uniform across donors in the presence/absence analyses, though that assumption may not hold. This cohort had only TCR beta chains sequenced, and the lack of alpha or paired-chain data limited which features could be detected. Strong co-occurrence of HLA alleles, especially DR and DQ, made assigning TCR associations to individual alleles difficult. Because counts were too low, some 17 rarely observed V segments, including chromosome 9 orphons, were left out of the earlier analysis of 587 of the donors. A further reported finding was that TCR beta sequences accurately predicted the HLA-A and HLA-B alleles for most subjects in the first cohort. According to a later genetic analysis, donors in an Asian-associated ancestry cluster had fewer N-insertions in productive TCRs than the approximately 700-donor mean. The classifier was reported to diagnose cytomegalovirus status with high specificity and sensitivity in both the original and validation cohorts. A later analysis found that most CMV-associated TCR beta chains appeared HLA-restricted, with HLA associations seemingly driven largely by CMV exposure. In a later analysis, the rate of TCR association differed among HLA loci, with DRB1 alleles having the most associated TCRs and HLA-C alleles having the fewest. Some IMGT-functional V segments, including TRBV6-2 and TRBV6-3, could not be distinguished by the 87-base-pair reads and were therefore excluded. Linkage disequilibrium might explain the correlated functional status among segregating V segments, but an unknown experimental factor could not be ruled out. The study gave a list of about 150 TCR beta chains associated with cytomegalovirus. HLA typing was unavailable for some donors at each locus, so association tests used only the typed subset. CMV serostatus was the only immune exposure information available for the cohort. A cluster of highly shared sequence variants was judged likely to be a technical artifact of the sequencing pipeline. In an earlier analysis of around 600 of the donors, most TCR beta V segments were observed in productive rearrangements about 87% or about 30% of the time, broadly matching IMGT annotations. An association between a missense DCLRE1C variant and V-gene and J-gene trimming of TCR beta chains was found in a later genetic analysis and replicated in an independent cohort. Across donors, most TCR sequences were observed very rarely, whereas some public TCRs were present in many individuals. In vitro tests confirmed that a few of the cytomegalovirus-associated TCR beta chains recognize cytomegalovirus antigens.

In total, 500 to 700 healthy bone marrow donors made up the cohort. Cohort members were all nominally healthy when sampled, although unrecorded immune exposures were likely present. The donor tested CMV seronegative and was one of the 352 seronegative cohort members. Each donor provided a peripheral blood sample, and peripheral blood mononuclear cells were used for TCR beta sequencing. The Qiagen DNeasy Blood Extraction Kit was used to extract genomic DNA from the blood cell samples. Receptor amplification or capture employed the immunoSEQ multiplex PCR assay. The multiplex PCR relied on a mix of 60 forward primers for TCR Vbeta segments and 13 reverse primers for TCR Jbeta segments. A multiplex PCR assay on genomic DNA amplified the CDR3 region of rearranged TCR beta genes. The Illumina HiSeq System was used to sequence the amplified TCR beta libraries as 87-base-pair reads. Concerning the study's data processing: In a later analysis, around 80 million unique TCR beta chains were counted across the approximately 670 repertoires, and roughly 11 million of these chains were shared by at least two donors. Raw reads were error-corrected and collapsed into unique sequences by a nearest-neighbor algorithm in which closely related sequences were merged to remove PCR and sequencing errors. Alignment of CDR3 sequences to IMGT reference sequences was used to assign V, D and J gene segments. For a sequence to be retained, a match of at least six nucleotides was required to both a V gene segment and a J gene segment. A rearrangement was called productive if the CDR3 had no stop codons and remained in frame with V and J, and every other rearrangement was called non-productive. CDR3 was defined by IMGT convention, running from the second conserved V-encoded cysteine to the conserved J-encoded phenylalanine. The earlier analysis of 450 to 750 of the donors excluded any sequence lacking an unambiguous match to a single V gene segment. In an earlier analysis of 587 of the donors, a V segment was called functional when productive rearrangements were above 56.7%, and segregating when the standard deviation between donors exceeded 5%. A statistical classification framework was built for diagnosing cytomegalovirus status from the catalog of TCR beta chain sequences. In a later analysis, TCR nucleotide sequences were compared against IMGT/GENE-DB human TR gene sequences so that V and J genes could be assigned. The TCRdist pipeline was used in a later analysis to assign CDR3 sequences and most-parsimonious VDJ recombination scenarios. A later analysis defined each TCR beta chain by its CDR3 amino acid sequence plus V-gene family, and excluded reads lacking a unique V-gene family. A later analysis removed 500 to 600 highly shared, low-generation-probability nucleotide sequences to deal with suspected cross-contamination and a sequencing artifact. In a later analysis, a clonal expansion index for each public chain was calculated from normalized within-repertoire ranks of inferred template counts. Generation probabilities in a later analysis came from a VDJ recombination model fitted to out-of-frame rearrangements, and those results were checked against IGoR. In a later analysis, TCR-TCR, TCR-HLA and TCR-CMV co-occurrence was scored with hypergeometric tests, and a repertoire-size bias correction was applied to TCR pairs. In a later analysis, false discovery rates were estimated by permuting HLA or CMV assignments 20 times. In a later analysis, co-occurring TCRs were grouped with DBSCAN, and TCRdist sequence similarity was added when clustering was performed within HLA-allele-positive subsets. Repertoires with fewer than 30,000 or more than 120,000 public chains, plus five repertoires with anomalous nucleotide sharing, were excluded from co-occurrence clustering. TCRdb carries this immuneACCESS record with in-frame sequences only. Its versions omit some clonotypes, under half of them owing to an unresolved V gene in the studies checked, with the rest unexplained. V and J calls and clone size follow that table, whereas D and trimming were derived from the DNA. The sample contains over 200,000 clones, 65% to 75% of them found a single time. 1.8% of the sample is taken by the ten largest.

CDR1 MGHRA and CDR2 YSYEKL are derived from the germline V gene. The CDR3 spans 14 residues, from the cysteine through the phenylalanine. Only the CDR3 region is kept as DNA, spanning 42 bases read in frame from base 1. The germline ends are 10 bases apart after V is trimmed by 5 bases and J by 0 bases. The material sequenced was PBMCs. The rearranged segments are TRBV4-1 and TRBJ1-2, with the identity of the D gene unclear. This TCR derives from a woman aged 25 to 39 in good health and CMV-seronegative. The CDR3 loop reads CASSNGATNYGYTF. The bases are TGCGCCAGCAGCAACGGAGCCACTAACTATGGCTACACCTTC.